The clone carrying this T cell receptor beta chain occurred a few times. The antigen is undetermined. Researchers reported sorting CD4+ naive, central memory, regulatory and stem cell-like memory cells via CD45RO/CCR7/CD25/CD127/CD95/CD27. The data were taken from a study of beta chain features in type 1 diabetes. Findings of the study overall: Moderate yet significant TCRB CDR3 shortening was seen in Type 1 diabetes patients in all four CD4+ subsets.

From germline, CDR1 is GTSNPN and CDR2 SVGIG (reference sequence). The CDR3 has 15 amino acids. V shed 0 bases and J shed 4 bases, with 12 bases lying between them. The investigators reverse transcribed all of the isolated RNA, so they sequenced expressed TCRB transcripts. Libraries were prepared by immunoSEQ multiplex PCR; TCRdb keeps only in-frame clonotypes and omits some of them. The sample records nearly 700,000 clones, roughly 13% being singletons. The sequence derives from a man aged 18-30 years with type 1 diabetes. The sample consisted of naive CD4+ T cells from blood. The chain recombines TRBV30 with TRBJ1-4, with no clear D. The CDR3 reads CAWSVGPGDNEKLFF. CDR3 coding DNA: TGTGCCTGGAGTGTAGGACCCGGCGATAATGAAAAACTGTTTTTT.